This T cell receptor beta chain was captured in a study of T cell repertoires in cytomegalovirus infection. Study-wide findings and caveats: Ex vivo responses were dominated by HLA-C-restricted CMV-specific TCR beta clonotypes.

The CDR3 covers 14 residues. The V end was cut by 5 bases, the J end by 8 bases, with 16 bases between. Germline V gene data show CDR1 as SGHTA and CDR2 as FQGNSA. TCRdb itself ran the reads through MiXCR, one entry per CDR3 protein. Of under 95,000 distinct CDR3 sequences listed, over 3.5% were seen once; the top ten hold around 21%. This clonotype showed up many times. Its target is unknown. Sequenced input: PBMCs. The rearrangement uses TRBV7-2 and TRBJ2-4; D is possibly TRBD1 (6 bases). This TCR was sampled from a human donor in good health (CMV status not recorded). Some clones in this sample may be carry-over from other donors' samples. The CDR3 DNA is TGTGCCAGCAGCCGGGGACAACCCCGGGACATTCAGTACTTC. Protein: CASSRGQPRDIQYF.